Listed below are T cell receptor beta chains from one sample, sequenced in a study of vaccination effects on CD4 cells after COVID-19. The antigens of these receptors remain unknown. The data were produced by immunoSEQ multiplex PCR, yet TCRdb's version contains in-frame clones alone and is incomplete. In the table there are under 30,000 clones, about 74% of which are singletons. This sample comprised CD4+ T cells from PBMCs cultured with HCoV-NL63 spike peptides, obtained before COVID-19 vaccination. The source of these receptors is a human donor who received a COVID-19 vaccine. Each CDR3 is given with its conserved first and last residue. A D gene is named only where the DNA matches it firmly. Some rows have no size entry. The others give once, few or many, or a class for an expanded clone.

>TRBJ2-6|TRBV19|TRBD2|-
CASSIVLRTSGGLSSGANVLTF
TGTGCCAGTAGTATAGTTCTCAGGACTAGCGGGGGCTTAAGCTCTGGGGCCAACGTCCTGACTTTC
>TRBJ1-5|TRBV7-2|-|-
CASRLTDQPQHF
TGTGCCAGCAGACTAACGGATCAGCCCCAGCATTTT
>TRBJ1-1|TRBV3-1/TRBV3-2|TRBD1|-
CASSYRGTRGAEAFF
TGTGCCAGCAGCTACAGGGGGACACGGGGGGCTGAAGCTTTCTTT
>TRBJ2-2|TRBV7-8|-|few
CASSLGQSNTGELFF
TGTGCCAGCAGCTTAGGACAGTCGAACACCGGGGAGCTGTTTTTT
>TRBJ2-7|TRBV18|-|-
CASSSDSYEQYF
TGTGCCAGCTCATCGGACAGCTACGAGCAGTACTTC
>TRBJ2-7|TRBV10-3|-|-
CAISEAEGYEQYF
TGTGCCATCAGTGAAGCGGAGGGCTACGAGCAGTACTTC
>TRBJ1-2|TRBV6-5|TRBD1|-
CAGRQGPQLNYGYTF
TGTGCCGGAAGACAGGGTCCCCAGCTTAACTATGGCTACACCTTC
>TRBJ2-1|TRBV11-1|-|-
CASTGPMTGSYNEQFF
TGTGCCAGCACGGGGCCCATGACTGGATCCTACAATGAGCAGTTCTTC
>TRBJ1-2|TRBV20-1|-|-
CSARVSYGYTF
TGCAGTGCTAGGGTCAGCTATGGCTACACCTTC
>TRBJ1-2|TRBV5-1|-|-
CASSLGEVVGYTF
TGCGCCAGCAGCTTGGGCGAGGTGGTGGGCTACACCTTC
>TRBJ1-2|TRBV6-1|-|-
CASSEGARYGYTF
TGTGCCAGCAGTGAGGGGGCGCGGTATGGCTACACCTTC
>TRBJ1-1|TRBV11-2|-|-
CASSLRQTNTEAFF
TGTGCCAGCAGCCTAAGGCAGACGAACACTGAAGCTTTCTTT
>TRBJ1-3|TRBV14|-|few
CASSSASARTIYF
TGTGCCAGCAGCTCAGCCTCGGCCCGGACCATATATTTT
>TRBJ2-1|TRBV10-3|TRBD2|-
CAIRDSGGGYNEQFF
TGTGCCATCAGGGATAGCGGGGGGGGCTACAATGAGCAGTTCTTC
>TRBJ1-5|TRBV12-2|-|-
CASRQGAISLRPQHF
TGTGCAAGTCGACAGGGGGCAATCAGTCTGCGGCCCCAGCATTTT
>TRBJ2-2|TRBV5-4|-|-
CASSLDIAGELFF
TGTGCCAGCAGCTTGGACATAGCCGGGGAGCTGTTTTTT
>TRBJ2-7|TRBV6-6|TRBD1|-
CASSYRTGDEQYF
TGTGCCAGCAGTTACAGGACAGGGGATGAGCAGTACTTC
>TRBJ1-2|TRBV14|TRBD1|-
CASSLQGANYGYTF
TGTGCCAGCAGTTTACAGGGGGCGAACTATGGCTACACCTTC